Listed here are 8 T cell receptor beta chains from one sample, sequenced in a study of blood T cell repertoires in COVID-19. TCRdb's table, derived via immunoSEQ multiplex PCR, lists solely in-frame clones and lacks some. The data hold under 350,000 clones, with roughly 85% observed a single time. The material sequenced was peripheral blood. The receptors originated from a human donor in a cohort sampled during active COVID-19.

The CDR3 loop is CASSQGTGGSYGYTF. CDR3 sequence (DNA): TGCGCCAGCAGCCAAGGGACAGGGGGCAGCTATGGCTACACCTTC. The V call is TRBV4-1, the J call TRBJ1-2; 11 bases fit TRBD1. The V segment lost 1 base and the J segment 4 bases; nucleotides outside the gene matches: 2. Germline CDR1 is MGHRA and CDR2 is YSYEKL. There are 15 residues in the CDR3.

This clone was counted once. The chain carries TRBV9 and TRBJ1-3, with a tentative D call TRBD1 (5 bases). Germline CDR1 and CDR2: SGDLS and YYNGEE. V lost 0 bases and J lost 0, with 10 bases in between. The CDR3 extends over 16 amino acids. The CDR3 is CASSVEGRASGNTIYF. The CDR3 bases are TGTGCCAGCAGCGTAGAGGGCAGGGCCTCTGGAAACACCATATATTTT.

This clone turned up a few times. The V gene is TRBV10-2, the J gene TRBJ1-3, with D tentatively TRBD1 (6 bases). The CDR3 totals 14 residues. V lost 2 bases and J 4 bases, leaving 9 bases between the germline ends. The germline gives CDR1 WSHSY, CDR2 SAAADI. The CDR3 coding sequence is TGCGCCAGCAGTGAGAGGGGGAGAGGAAACACCATATATTTT. It yields the protein CASSERGRGNTIYF.

This clone showed up many times. This chain connects TRBV19 to TRBJ1-2, with a possible D match to TRBD1 (6 bases). V was trimmed by 6 bases and J by 6 bases, leaving 14 bases between them. The CDR3 has 13 amino acids. Germline loops: CDR1 LNHDA, CDR2 SQIVND (reference sequence). Here the CDR3 reads CASSQQGWDGYTF. The CDR3 DNA sequence: TGTGCCAGTAGCCAACAGGGTTGGGATGGCTACACCTTC.

This chain links TRBV11-2 with TRBJ2-6; 8 bases agree with TRBD1. The germline CDR1 and CDR2 sequences are SGHAT and FQNNGV. V gave up 6 bases and J gave up 0 bases; unmatched junction bases: 10. The CDR3 is 18 amino acids. CDR3 in DNA: TGTGCCAGCAGAAATTGGGGACAGGAAAGCTCTGGGGCCAACGTCCTGACTTTC. Translation gives CASRNWGQESSGANVLTF. Filled out from reference TRBV11-2 and TRBJ2-6, the complete variable domain reads EAGVAQSPRYKIIEKRQSVAFWCNPISGHATLYWYQQILGQGPKLLIQFQNNGVVDDSQLPKDRFSAERLKGVDSTLKIQPAKLEDSAVYLCASRNWGQESSGANVLTFGAGSRLTVL.

V gene TRBV5-4 combines with J gene TRBJ1-2; 12 bases are a match to TRBD1. CDR1 and CDR2 (germline): SGHNT, YYREEE (reference sequence). Losses at the gene ends were 3 bases for V and 5 bases for J; bases not matched to a gene: 5. The CDR3 is made up of 15 amino acids. The CDR3 DNA sequence: TGTGCCAGCAGCTCGGGGACAGGGGGCCTATATGGCTACACCTTC. It translates to CASSSGTGGLYGYTF.

The chain couples TRBV21-1 to TRBJ1-2; the table assigns TRBD1, which was not confirmed against the DNA. TRBV21-1 represents a pseudogene. The CDR3 length is 14 residues. The CDR3 nucleotides read TGTGCCAGCAGCACCGGGACAGGGCTTTCCGGCTACACCTTC. Amino acid sequence: CASSTGTGLSGYTF.

The chain has TRBV27 and TRBJ1-6, with D unclear. Trimming took 3 bases from V and 7 from J, leaving 4 bases between them. The CDR3 is 12 residues long. From germline, CDR1 is MNHEY and CDR2 SMNVEV (reference sequence). CDR3 nucleotide sequence: TGTGCCAGCAGTTTCCGGAATTCACCCCTCCACTTT. Encoded protein: CASSFRNSPLHF.